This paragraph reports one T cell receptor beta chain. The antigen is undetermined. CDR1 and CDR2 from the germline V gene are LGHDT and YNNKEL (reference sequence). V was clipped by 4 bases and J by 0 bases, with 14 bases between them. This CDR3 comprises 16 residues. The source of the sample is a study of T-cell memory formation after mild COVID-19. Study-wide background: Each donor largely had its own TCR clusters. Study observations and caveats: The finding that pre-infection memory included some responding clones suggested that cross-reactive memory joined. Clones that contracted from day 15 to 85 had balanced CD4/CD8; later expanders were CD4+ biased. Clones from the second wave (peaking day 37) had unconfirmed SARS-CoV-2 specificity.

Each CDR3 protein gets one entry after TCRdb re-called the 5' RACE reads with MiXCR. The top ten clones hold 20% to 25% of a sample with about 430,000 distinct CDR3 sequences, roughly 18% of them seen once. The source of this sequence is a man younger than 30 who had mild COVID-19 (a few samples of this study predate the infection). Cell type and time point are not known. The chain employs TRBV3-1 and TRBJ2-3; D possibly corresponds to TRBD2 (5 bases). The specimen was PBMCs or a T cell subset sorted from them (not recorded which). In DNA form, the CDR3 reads TGTGCCAGCAGCCTATTACTAGAGAGAAGCACAGATACGCAGTATTTT. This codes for CASSLLLERSTDTQYF.